Shown below are 15 T cell receptor beta chains from a single sample sequenced in a study of cytomegalovirus exposure and HLA in healthy donors. PCR was performed using 60 Vbeta and 13 Jbeta primers. Clones were read by immunoSEQ multiplex PCR, and TCRdb kept only the in-frame ones, dropping some. The sample has about 140,000 clones; more than 70% are singletons. Material: PBMCs. These receptors all come from a man aged 25 to 40 in good health and CMV-seronegative.

This chain joins TRBV4-1 and TRBJ2-7; 7 positions agree with TRBD2. V was clipped by 5 bases and J by 2 bases; unmatched bases: 9. Germline-derived CDR1 and CDR2 are MGHRA and YSYEKL. The CDR3 totals 15 residues. The CDR3 nucleotides read TGCGCCAGCAGCTCCCTTGCGGGGGTGGCCTACGAGCAGTACTTC. It codes for CASSSLAGVAYEQYF.

The genes are TRBV28 and TRBJ1-5; 9 positions match TRBD1. Germline-derived CDR1 and CDR2 are MDHEN and SYDVKM. V lost 4 bases to trimming and J lost 6 bases; unmatched junction nucleotides: 7. The CDR3 spans 15 residues. For the CDR3, the DNA is TGTGCCAGCAGTTCACAGGGGGCTGGGAGTCAGCCCCAGCATTTT. This gives the protein CASSSQGAGSQPQHF. The full variable domain, its missing parts supplied by reference TRBV28 and TRBJ1-5, is DVKVTQSSRYLVKRTGEKVFLECVQDMDHENMFWYRQDPGLGLRLIYFSYDVKMKEKGDIPEGYSVSREKKERFSLILESASTNQTSMYLCASSSQGAGSQPQHFGDGTRLSIL.

The chain employs TRBV18 and TRBJ2-3; 9 nucleotides agree with TRBD1. V lost 4 bases to trimming and J lost 2 bases; unmatched junction nucleotides: 7. In germline, CDR1 is KGHSH, CDR2 LQKENI. The CDR3 spans 16 residues. In DNA, the CDR3 is TGTGCCAGCTCACTGCGGACAGGGGACTACACAGATACGCAGTATTTT. Its protein is CASSLRTGDYTDTQYF.

As concerns this clone: The junction departs from germline at one end; a sequencing error may be responsible. This chain uses TRBV6-1 with TRBJ2-5; TRBD1 is a possible D gene (6 bases). Germline-derived CDR1 and CDR2 are MNHNS and SASEGT. The CDR3 runs 14 residues. The CDR3 DNA reads TGTGCCAGCAGTGAAGGGGGGCCCCAAGGGACCCAGTACTTC. It codes for CASSEGGPQGTQYF.

J is TRBJ2-7 and V is TRBV11-2; no clear D. This CDR3 region has 16 residues. CDR1 is SGHAT, CDR2 FQNNGV, per germline. Trimming took off 4 bases at V and 3 bases at J, with 19 bases between the two ends. CDR3 sequence (DNA): TGTGCCAGCAGCTCATTTTCAGCGCACCCACTCTACGAGCAGTACTTC. Its translation is CASSSFSAHPLYEQYF.

The rearrangement links TRBV5-1 to TRBJ2-2, with 14 bases aligning to TRBD2. V lost 9 bases to trimming and J lost 5 bases; unmatched junction nucleotides: 9. CDR1 is SGHRS, CDR2 YFSETQ, per germline. CDR3 length equals 16 residues. CDR3: CAKPTSGRAITGELFF. CDR3 DNA: TGCGCCAAGCCGACTAGCGGGAGGGCCATTACCGGGGAGCTGTTTTTT.

The chain links TRBV5-1 to TRBJ2-5; D gene uncertain. Germline V gene lookup returns CDR1 SGHRS and CDR2 YFSETQ. CDR3 size: 15 residues. Trimming cost V 0 bases and J 3 bases, with 12 bases left between them. DNA of the CDR3: TGCGCCAGCAGCTTGGGGGTGGGCAGGAAAGAGACCCAGTACTTC. Translated, it gives CASSLGVGRKETQYF.

CDR3 amino acids: CASSVGGTGVYGYTF. CDR3 sequence (DNA): TGTGCCAGCAGTGTGGGTGGGACAGGGGTCTATGGCTACACCTTC. J is TRBJ1-2 and V is TRBV28; the match to TRBD1 covers 10 bases. The J segment lost 4 bases and the V segment lost 5 bases, leaving 7 bases of the junction unmatched. This CDR3 comprises 15 residues. From germline, CDR1 is MDHEN and CDR2 SYDVKM.

This clone was seen just once. The rearrangement links TRBV6-1 to TRBJ1-5, with D perhaps TRBD1 (5 bases). In germline, CDR1 is MNHNS, CDR2 SASEGT. The CDR3 has 13 amino acids. Trimming pared 8 bases from V and 4 bases from J, leaving 12 bases between. The CDR3 DNA is TGTGCCAGCGACCGGGAGGGGAATCAGCCCCAGCATTTT. This encodes CASDREGNQPQHF.

CDR3 protein: CASSLWTGNYEQYF. The CDR3 DNA is TGTGCCAGCAGTTTGTGGACAGGGAATTACGAGCAGTACTTC. This chain joins TRBV27 and TRBJ2-7; 8 bases are a match to TRBD1. The CDR3 totals 14 residues. Germline CDR1 MNHEY, CDR2 SMNVEV (reference sequence). V trimming: 3 bases; J trimming: 4 bases; junction bases outside the gene matches: 5.

This sequence joins TRBV7-9 and TRBJ2-7; D gene unclear. Germline CDR1 reads SEHNR; CDR2 reads FQNEAQ (reference sequence). Trimming cost V 5 bases and J 0 bases, with 8 bases left between them. CDR3 length: 13 residues. This chain's CDR3 is CASSHLTSYEQYF. The CDR3 nucleotides are TGTGCCAGCAGCCATCTAACCTCCTACGAGCAGTACTTC.

V and J are TRBV6-1 and TRBJ1-1; 7 bases fit TRBD1. Trimming removed 3 bases from V and 5 bases from J; junction bases left unmatched: 9. Germline values: CDR1 MNHNS, CDR2 SASEGT. The CDR3 is made up of 15 amino acids. CDR3 residues: CASSDGTEFKTEAFF. The CDR3 DNA is TGTGCCAGCAGTGATGGGACAGAGTTTAAGACTGAAGCTTTCTTT.

The chain is built from TRBV18 and TRBJ2-3; TRBD2 matches at 13 bases. V trimming: 2 bases; J trimming: 1 base; junction bases outside the gene matches: 3. The CDR3 contains 17 residues. Germline V lookup: CDR1 KGHSH, CDR2 LQKENI. The CDR3 bases are TGTGCCAGCTCACCAGGCGGGACTAGCGGGGGCACAGATACGCAGTATTTT. Translation gives CASSPGGTSGGTDTQYF.

The chain uses TRBV11-2 and TRBJ2-7, with TRBD2 identical over 7 bases. V was clipped by 0 bases and J by 7 bases; unmatched bases: 9. Germline V gives CDR1 SGHAT, CDR2 FQNNGV. The CDR3 extends over 15 amino acids. CDR3 sequence: CASSLEAGPVGEQYF. The CDR3 nucleotides read TGTGCCAGCAGCTTAGAAGCGGGACCGGTGGGGGAGCAGTACTTC.

This chain connects TRBV5-6 to TRBJ1-2, with 8 bases fitting TRBD1. The CDR3 spans 15 residues. Trimming removed 0 bases from V and 5 bases from J; junction bases left unmatched: 6. Germline CDR1 SGHDT, CDR2 YYEEEE. The CDR3 DNA is TGTGCCAGCAGCTTGGCGGCGGACAGGGAGTATGGCTACACCTTC. It specifies CASSLAADREYGYTF.